This entry lists 9 T cell receptor beta chains sequenced from one sample in a study of tumor-infiltrating lymphocytes in primary liver carcinoma. TCR beta cDNA came from about 0.45 ug total RNA, primed with a constant-region primer. Slightly modified ARM-PCR, run as three nested multiplex PCR rounds, produced the TCR beta libraries. For 10 cycles apiece, the opening two PCR rounds ran with TRBV1-TRBV30 forward primers and a C-beta reverse primer. MiXCR, applied by TCRdb to the multiplex PCR reads, yields one record per CDR3 protein. The sample records about 350,000 distinct CDR3 sequences, less than 75% being singletons. Germline DNA was also extracted, and blood RNA was taken from unsorted whole blood. The material sequenced was peripheral blood. Source of these receptors: a middle-aged man with primary liver carcinoma and hepatitis B virus infection.

This clonotype was seen a single time. One junction end does not reproduce the germline sequence, and a read error may be involved. In nucleotides, the CDR3 is TGTGCCAGTACCGAGTCGATTAGAGACTCCTACAAGCAGTACTTC. It specifies CASTESIRDSYKQYF. The gene calls are TRBV6-2 or TRBV6-3 and TRBJ2-7; D unresolved. Germline V gene data show CDR1 as MNHEY and CDR2 as SVGEGT. The CDR3 runs to 15 residues.

About this clonotype: Its ends do not fully match the called genes, so a read error is possible. The CDR3 is CGSSEGVPAYRQAF. The CDR3, as DNA: TGTGGCAGCAGTGAAGGGGTGCCGGCTTACAGACAAGCCTTC. This chain connects TRBV6-1 to TRBJ1-2, with D perhaps matching TRBD1 (5 bases). Germline V gene lookup returns CDR1 MNHNS and CDR2 SASEGT. There are 14 residues in the CDR3.

This clonotype was detected a few times. This sequence joins TRBV5-4 and TRBJ2-6; 8 bases are shared with TRBD2. This CDR3 has 18 amino acids. In germline, CDR1 is SGHNT, CDR2 YYREEE (reference sequence). Unmatched junction bases numbered 9, after V lost 2 bases and J lost 2 bases. The CDR3 spells CASSFPGRGGAGANVLTF. Written as DNA, the CDR3 is TGTGCCAGCAGCTTTCCCGGGAGGGGAGGCGCTGGGGCCAACGTCCTGACTTTC.

The rearrangement joins TRBV5-1 to TRBJ2-6, with D possibly TRBD1 on 6 matching bases. Germline CDR1 and CDR2: SGHRS and YFSETQ. The CDR3 length is 17 residues. Trimming took 7 bases from V and 1 from J, leaving 18 bases between them. CDR3 in amino acids: CASRDTPFSSGANVLTF. CDR3 coding DNA: TGCGCCAGCCGGGACACCCCATTTTCGTCTGGGGCCAACGTCCTGACTTTC.

As for this clonotype: One junction end does not reproduce the germline sequence, and a read error may be involved. The chain combines TRBV6-5 with TRBJ1-3; D is possibly TRBD1 (5 bases). The CDR3 length is 17 residues. Germline V gives CDR1 MNHEY, CDR2 SVGAGI. The CDR3 reads CARSYYENRLSGNTIYF. CDR3 sequence (DNA): TGTGCCAGGAGTTACTACGAAAACAGGCTTTCTGGAAACACCATATATTTT.

This clonotype has a single count. Given a much more abundant clone one base away, this may be a read error. This rearrangement joins TRBV29-1 to TRBJ2-1, with D possibly being TRBD2 (6 bases). The CDR3 has 14 amino acids. Germline V gives CDR1 SQVTM, CDR2 ANQGSEA. CDR3 coding DNA: TGCAGAGTTGGGACTGAGAGCTCCTACAATGAGCAGTTCTTC. Translation gives CRVGTESSYNEQFF.

The V and J genes are TRBV11-2 and TRBJ2-7, with 7 bases identical to TRBD2. Trimming removed 3 bases from V and 9 bases from J; junction bases left unmatched: 8. CDR3 length: 13 residues. CDR1 and CDR2 from the germline V gene are SGHAT and FQNNGV. The CDR3 sequence: CASSFPSGCVQYF. In DNA, the CDR3 is TGTGCCAGCAGCTTTCCTAGCGGATGCGTGCAGTACTTC.

The chain joins TRBV28 to TRBJ2-5; weak D call: TRBD2 (5 bases). Trimming cost V 5 bases and J 3 bases, with 10 bases left between them. The CDR3 length is 13 residues. CDR1 and CDR2 (germline): MDHEN, SYDVKM. CDR3 sequence reads: CASSRGWEETQYF. In DNA, the CDR3 is TGTGCCAGCAGTCGAGGGTGGGAAGAGACCCAGTACTTC.

On this clonotype: The junction and the germline gene differ at one end; a read error may be behind it. The V gene is TRBV4-2, the J gene TRBJ2-7, with 7 bases identical to TRBD1. Germline V CDR1 and CDR2: LGHNA, YNFKEQ. This CDR3 region has 12 residues. The CDR3 DNA follows: TGTGCCAGCAGTCAACCGACGGGACAGCATTACTTC. It encodes CASSQPTGQHYF.